The source of this T cell receptor (beta chain) is a study of chemoradiotherapy in HPV16-positive cancers. Here immunoSEQ multiplex PCR was the method, and the copy in TCRdb shows in-frame clones only, minus some. The profile shows approximately 2,100 clones, 90% of them singletons. The CDR3 is 15 residues long. The V gene's germline CDR1 is MDHEN and CDR2 SYDVKM. V was trimmed by 5 bases and J by 3 bases, leaving 14 bases between them. The J gene is TRBJ1-3, the V gene TRBV28, with a weak D call TRBD1 (5 bases). The TCR was taken from a human donor with HPV-associated anogenital cancer. Sequencing was performed on tumor tissue, taken from a patient who underwent chemoradiotherapy. The CDR3: CASSTGLLGGNTIYF. The CDR3 bases are TGTGCCAGCAGTACAGGTCTTCTCGGTGGAAACACCATATATTTT.